This passage covers 23 T cell receptor beta chains from one sample sequenced in a study of blood T cell repertoires in COVID-19. Only in-frame clones appear in the TCRdb table, and some are missing; sequencing was by immunoSEQ multiplex PCR. The sample lists fewer than 350,000 clones; 90% were seen once. The material sequenced was PBMCs or T cells enriched from blood (not recorded which). The receptor set was obtained from a woman younger than 35 with acute COVID-19.

A word on this clone: The junction shows a germline mismatch at one end, possibly a read error. The rearrangement uses TRBV28 and TRBJ2-7; 9 nucleotides align to TRBD2. The CDR3 extends over 15 amino acids. Germline V gene data show CDR1 as MDHEN and CDR2 as SYDVKM. Here the CDR3 reads CASSFGGPTSGSKSF. The CDR3 DNA follows: TGTGCCAGCAGTTTTGGAGGCCCGACTAGCGGATCTAAGAGCTTC.

The chain combines TRBV10-3 with TRBJ2-3, with 14 bases fitting TRBD2. CDR3 size: 16 residues. Per the germline V gene, CDR1 is ENHRY and CDR2 is SYGVKD. After removal of 3 bases from V and 4 bases from J, the junction contained 3 bases not matched to a gene. CDR3 sequence: CAISDRLAGGADTQYF. The CDR3 region has the DNA TGTGCCATCAGTGATCGACTAGCGGGAGGGGCAGATACGCAGTATTTT.

The chain carries TRBV28 and TRBJ1-5, with D possibly matching TRBD1 (5 bases). The CDR3 is made up of 15 amino acids. The ends were cut back, 2 bases at V and 3 bases at J, with 11 bases in the middle. Germline loops: CDR1 MDHEN, CDR2 SYDVKM. The CDR3 sequence: CASSLGQGNNQPQHF. The CDR3 DNA reads TGTGCCAGCAGTTTAGGGCAGGGAAACAATCAGCCCCAGCATTTT.

The gene calls are TRBV2 and TRBJ2-1; TRBD2 might be the D (6 bases). Looked up from germline, CDR1 is SNHLY and CDR2 is FYNNEI. The CDR3 has 13 residues. Trimming left V 6 bases short and J 8 bases short, with 14 bases between. For the CDR3, the DNA is TGTGCCAGCAGCAGGGACTCCTTGGATGAGCAGTTCTTC. Encoded protein: CASSRDSLDEQFF.

To note about this clone: Additional DNA sequences in this sample encode the identical CDR3. This chain joins TRBV5-1 and TRBJ1-1, with unresolved D. The V end was cut by 1 base, the J end by 1 base, with 8 bases between. The germline gives CDR1 SGHRS, CDR2 YFSETQ. The CDR3 extends over 14 amino acids. CDR3: CASSLLSGNTEAFF. The DNA of the CDR3 is TGCGCCAGCAGCTTGCTATCGGGGAACACTGAAGCTTTCTTT.

V gene TRBV30 combines with J gene TRBJ1-1; possible D gene TRBD1, 5 bases. This CDR3 spans 14 amino acids. Trimming took off 4 bases at V and 1 base at J, with 13 bases between the two ends. CDR1 GTSNPN and CDR2 SVGIG come from the germline V gene (reference sequence). CDR3 in amino acids: CAWNRGGPNTEAFF. CDR3 bases: TGTGCCTGGAATAGGGGCGGCCCGAACACTGAAGCTTTCTTT. The entire variable domain, with the rest obtained from reference TRBV30 and TRBJ1-1, is as follows: SQTIHQWPATLVQPVGSPLSLECTVEGTSNPNLYWYRQAAGRGLQLLFYSVGIGQISSEVPQNLSASRPQDRQFILSSKKLLLSDSGFYLCAWNRGGPNTEAFFGQGTRLTVV.

This rearrangement joins TRBV6-1 to TRBJ2-7, with no clear D. The V gene's germline CDR1 is MNHNS and CDR2 SASEGT. The CDR3 runs to 15 residues. The V gene lost 2 bases and the J gene lost 1 base, with 12 bases spanning the gap. The CDR3 DNA sequence: TGTGCCAGCAGTGAATCAAGTGCTAGTTCCTACGAGCAGTACTTC. It translates to CASSESSASSYEQYF.

In its sample, this clone was seen once. This chain links TRBV2 with TRBJ1-6; possible D gene TRBD1, 5 bases. V gave up 7 bases and J gave up 7 bases, with 11 bases separating them. The CDR3 extends over 13 amino acids. The germline CDR1 and CDR2 sequences are SNHLY and FYNNEI. CDR3 in DNA: TGTGCCAGCAAAGGACAAGGGAATTCACCCCTCCACTTT. Its translation is CASKGQGNSPLHF.

The chain couples TRBV5-4 to TRBJ1-6; possible D gene TRBD1, 5 bases. The CDR3 runs to 12 residues. Trimming cost V 0 bases and J 12 bases, with 7 bases left between them. CDR1 SGHNT and CDR2 YYREEE come from the germline V gene (reference sequence). This CDR3 is CASSLAGGPLHF. The CDR3 DNA reads as TGTGCCAGCAGCTTGGCCGGGGGACCCCTCCACTTT.

J is TRBJ1-2 and V is TRBV25-1; TRBD1 agrees at 8 bases. The CDR3 loop spans 16 amino acids. V gave up 2 bases and J gave up 3 bases; unmatched junction bases: 8. Per the germline V gene, CDR1 is MGHDK and CDR2 is SYGVNS. The CDR3 sequence is CASSESTGGWDYGYTF. The CDR3, as DNA: TGTGCCAGCAGTGAAAGCACAGGGGGGTGGGACTATGGCTACACCTTC.

The chain uses TRBV3-1 (or the pseudogene TRBV3-2) and TRBJ1-1, with TRBD1 as a possible D gene (6 bases). Germline V lookup: CDR1 LGHDT, CDR2 YNNKEL (reference sequence). The CDR3 extends over 15 amino acids. V lost 4 bases, J lost 7 bases, and 19 bases lay in between. In DNA form, the CDR3 reads TGTGCCAGCAGCCCCCAGGGTGGGGGCTCGGGTGAAGCTTTCTTT. Residues: CASSPQGGGSGEAFF.

This chain uses TRBV5-4 with TRBJ1-1; D is possibly TRBD1 (5 bases). CDR3 size: 14 residues. V was clipped by 2 bases and J by 3 bases, with 11 bases between them. The V gene's germline CDR1 is SGHNT and CDR2 YYREEE (reference sequence). CDR3 protein: CASSLRGRYTEAFF. CDR3 bases: TGTGCCAGCAGCTTAAGGGGCCGTTACACTGAAGCTTTCTTT.

The chain uses TRBV29-1 and TRBJ2-1, with 9 bases fitting TRBD2. The V gene end was trimmed by 3 bases and the J gene end by 2 bases; junction bases not matched to a gene: 8. CDR3 length: 16 amino acids. The germline gives CDR1 SQVTM, CDR2 ANQGSEA. The CDR3 region has the DNA TGCAGCGTTGAGCGGATCCTAGCGGGAACCTACAATGAGCAGTTCTTC. It specifies CSVERILAGTYNEQFF.

The chain employs TRBV27 and TRBJ2-7; no clear D. The V end lost 5 bases, the J end lost 2 bases, and 7 bases lay between the germline ends. The germline V gene encodes CDR1 MNHEY and CDR2 SMNVEV (reference sequence). The CDR3 totals 12 residues. Here the CDR3 reads CASSPGPYEQYF. Here the CDR3 DNA reads TGTGCCAGCAGTCCGGGTCCCTACGAGCAGTACTTC.

The chain is built from TRBV21-1 and TRBJ1-1; the table's D call, TRBD1, has no DNA check behind it. TRBV21-1 is a listed pseudogene. This CDR3 comprises 14 residues. The CDR3 sequence is CASSSDRAHTEAFF. DNA for the CDR3: TGTGCCAGCAGCTCCGACAGGGCCCACACTGAAGCTTTCTTT.

The chain carries TRBV7-9 and TRBJ2-7, with a weak D call TRBD2 (6 bases). Trimming removed 5 bases at V and 4 bases at J, with 12 bases between. This CDR3 contains 13 residues. The germline V gene encodes CDR1 SEHNR and CDR2 FQNEAQ (reference sequence). CDR3 protein: CASSRVGGYEQYF. The CDR3 DNA reads as TGTGCCAGCAGCCGGGTGGGGGGTTACGAGCAGTACTTC.

This chain uses TRBV11-2 with TRBJ2-7, with 7 nucleotides matching TRBD1. J gave up 3 bases and V 5 bases, and 13 bases lay outside the gene matches. Germline V gene lookup returns CDR1 SGHAT and CDR2 FQNNGV. The CDR3 sequence is 16 residues long. The CDR3 here is CASSRSPTGPNYEQYF. CDR3 DNA: TGTGCCAGCAGCCGTTCCCCGACAGGGCCAAACTACGAGCAGTACTTC.

The rearrangement uses TRBV7-2 and TRBJ2-5; 8 nucleotides match TRBD1. The CDR3 covers 14 residues. Germline CDR1 and CDR2: SGHTA and FQGNSA. The V and J ends lost 2 bases and 4 bases, in that order; junction bases with no gene match: 3. Here the CDR3 reads CASSLPRGRETQYF. The CDR3 bases are TGTGCCAGCAGCTTACCCAGGGGGCGAGAGACCCAGTACTTC. Based on the CDR3 plus reference TRBV7-2 and TRBJ2-5, the full variable domain is GAGVSQSPSNKVTEKGKDVELRCDPISGHTALYWYRQSLGQGLEFLIYFQGNSAPDKSGLPSDRFSAERTGGSVSTLTIQRTQQEDSAVYLCASSLPRGRETQYFGPGTRLLVL.

V is TRBV12-3 or TRBV12-4 and J is TRBJ2-1, with D uncertain. This CDR3 contains 13 residues. Trimming shortened V by 5 bases and J by 8 bases, and 13 bases separated the two germline ends. CDR3: CASSPALRDEQFF. In DNA form, the CDR3 reads TGTGCCAGCAGTCCCGCCCTGAGAGATGAGCAGTTCTTC.

The V gene is TRBV6-6, the J gene TRBJ2-1; possibly TRBD1 for D (5 bases). CDR1 is MNHNY and CDR2 is SVGAGI in the germline V gene (reference sequence). Trimming took 6 bases from V and 0 from J, leaving 15 bases between them. The CDR3 contains 16 residues. Written as DNA, the CDR3 is TGTGCCAGCAGCCTGCAGGGCTCGAGCTCCTACAATGAGCAGTTCTTC. Its protein product is CASSLQGSSSYNEQFF.

The V and J genes are TRBV28 and TRBJ1-4; no firm D call. In germline, CDR1 is MDHEN, CDR2 SYDVKM. The CDR3 length is 11 residues. V lost 5 bases and J lost 14, with 12 bases in between. The CDR3 region has the DNA TGTGCCAGCAGTCAGGAGGTGGGGCTGTTTTTT. This translates into CASSQEVGLFF. The variable domain in full, completed from reference TRBV28 and TRBJ1-4, reads DVKVTQSSRYLVKRTGEKVFLECVQDMDHENMFWYRQDPGLGLRLIYFSYDVKMKEKGDIPEGYSVSREKKERFSLILESASTNQTSMYLCASSQEVGLFFGSGTQLSVL.

V and J are TRBV25-1 and TRBJ2-2; 11 bases align to TRBD2. CDR1 is MGHDK and CDR2 is SYGVNS in the germline V gene. The CDR3 is 16 amino acids. Trimming at V came to 6 bases and at J to 4 bases, leaving 7 bases not matched to a gene. The CDR3 bases are TGTGCCAGCAGCGTACTAGCGGGAGTCGGCACCGGGGAGCTGTTTTTT. Its translation: CASSVLAGVGTGELFF. The full variable domain, rest sourced from reference TRBV25-1 and TRBJ2-2, is EADIYQTPRYLVIGTGKKITLECSQTMGHDKMYWYQQDPGMELHLIHYSYGVNSTEKGDLSSESTVSRIRTEHFPLTLESARPSHTSQYLCASSVLAGVGTGELFFGEGSRLTVL.

The V gene is TRBV6-6, the J gene TRBJ2-2; 7 bases match TRBD1. Germline assignment: CDR1 MNHNY and CDR2 SVGAGI (reference sequence). The trim removed 6 bases at V and 2 bases at J, leaving 3 bases unmatched. This CDR3 spans 14 amino acids. The CDR3 DNA reads TGTGCCAGCAGAAGACAGGGCAACACCGGGGAGCTGTTTTTT. Its translation: CASRRQGNTGELFF.